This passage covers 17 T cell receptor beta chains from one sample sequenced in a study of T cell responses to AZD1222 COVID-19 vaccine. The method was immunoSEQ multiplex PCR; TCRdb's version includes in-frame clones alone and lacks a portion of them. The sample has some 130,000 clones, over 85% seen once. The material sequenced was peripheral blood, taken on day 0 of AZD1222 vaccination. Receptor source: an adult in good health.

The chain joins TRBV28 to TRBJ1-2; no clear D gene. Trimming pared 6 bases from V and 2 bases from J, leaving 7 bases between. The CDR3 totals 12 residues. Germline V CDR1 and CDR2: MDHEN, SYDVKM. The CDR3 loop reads CASRTGNYGYTF. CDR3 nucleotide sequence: TGTGCCAGCAGGACGGGCAACTATGGCTACACCTTC.

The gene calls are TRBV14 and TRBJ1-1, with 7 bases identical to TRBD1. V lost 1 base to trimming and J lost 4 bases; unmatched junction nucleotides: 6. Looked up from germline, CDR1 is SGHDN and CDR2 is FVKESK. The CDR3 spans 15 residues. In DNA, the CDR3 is TGTGCCAGCAGCCAAGGTCGGCCAGGGGGCACTGAAGCTTTCTTT. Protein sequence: CASSQGRPGGTEAFF.

CDR3 sequence reads: CASCLPSGTGDSYNSPLHF. Written as DNA, the CDR3 is TGTGCCAGCTGTCTTCCCTCCGGGACAGGGGACTCCTATAATTCACCCCTCCACTTT. V gene TRBV28 combines with J gene TRBJ1-6; the match to TRBD1 covers 10 bases. The V gene's germline CDR1 is MDHEN and CDR2 SYDVKM. This CDR3 has 19 residues. The V and J ends lost 8 bases and 0 bases, in that order; junction bases with no gene match: 13.

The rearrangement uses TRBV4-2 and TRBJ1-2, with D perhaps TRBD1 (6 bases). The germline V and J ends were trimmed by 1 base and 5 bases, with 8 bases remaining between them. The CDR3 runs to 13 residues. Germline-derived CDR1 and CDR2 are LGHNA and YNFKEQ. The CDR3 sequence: CASSQGGQYGYTF. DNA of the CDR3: TGTGCCAGCAGCCAAGGGGGACAATATGGCTACACCTTC.

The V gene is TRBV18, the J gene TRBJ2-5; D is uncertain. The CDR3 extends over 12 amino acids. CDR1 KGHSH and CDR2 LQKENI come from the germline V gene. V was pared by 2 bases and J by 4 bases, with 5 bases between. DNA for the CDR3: TGTGCCAGCTCACCAGCGGCAGAGACCCAGTACTTC. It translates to CASSPAAETQYF.

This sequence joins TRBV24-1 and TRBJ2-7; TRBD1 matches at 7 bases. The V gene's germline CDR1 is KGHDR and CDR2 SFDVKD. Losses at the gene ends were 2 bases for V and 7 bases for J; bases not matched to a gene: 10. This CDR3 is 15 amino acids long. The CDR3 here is CATSDSRQGNVEQYF. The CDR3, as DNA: TGTGCCACCAGTGATTCCCGACAGGGTAATGTGGAGCAGTACTTC.

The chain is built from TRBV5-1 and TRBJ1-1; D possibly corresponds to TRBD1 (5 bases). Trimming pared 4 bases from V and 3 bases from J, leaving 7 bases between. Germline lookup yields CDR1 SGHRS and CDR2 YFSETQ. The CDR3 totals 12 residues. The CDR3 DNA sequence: TGCGCCAGCAGCCGGGGGGACACTGAAGCTTTCTTT. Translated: CASSRGDTEAFF.

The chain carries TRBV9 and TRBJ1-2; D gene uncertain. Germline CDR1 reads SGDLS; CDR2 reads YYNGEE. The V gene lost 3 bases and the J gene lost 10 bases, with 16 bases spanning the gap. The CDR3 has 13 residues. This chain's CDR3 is CASSGVGYNVYTF. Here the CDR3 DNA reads TGTGCCAGCAGCGGCGTTGGGTACAATGTCTACACCTTC.

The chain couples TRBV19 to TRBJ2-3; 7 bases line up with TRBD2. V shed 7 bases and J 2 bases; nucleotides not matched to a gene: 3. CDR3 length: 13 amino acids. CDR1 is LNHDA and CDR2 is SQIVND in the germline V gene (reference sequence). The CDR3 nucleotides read TGTGCCAGTATCGGACTAGACACAGATACGCAGTATTTT. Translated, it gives CASIGLDTDTQYF. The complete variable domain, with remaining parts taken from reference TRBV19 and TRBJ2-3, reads DGGITQSPKYLFRKEGQNVTLSCEQNLNHDAMYWYRQDPGQGLRLIYYSQIVNDFQKGDIAEGYSVSREKKESFPLTVTSAQKNPTAFYLCASIGLDTDTQYFGPGTRLTVL.

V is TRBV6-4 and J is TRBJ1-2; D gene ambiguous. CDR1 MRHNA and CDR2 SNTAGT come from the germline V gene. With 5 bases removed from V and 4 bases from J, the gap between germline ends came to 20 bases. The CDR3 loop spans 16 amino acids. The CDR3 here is CASSLEAHHSSYGYTF. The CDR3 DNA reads TGTGCCAGCAGTTTAGAAGCCCATCACTCGAGCTATGGCTACACCTTC.

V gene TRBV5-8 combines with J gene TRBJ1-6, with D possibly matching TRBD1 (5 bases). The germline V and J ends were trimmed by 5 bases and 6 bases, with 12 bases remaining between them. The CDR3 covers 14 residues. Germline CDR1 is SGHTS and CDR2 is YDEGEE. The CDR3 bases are TGTGCCAGCAGTTGGCAGGGAGGTAATTCACCCCTCCACTTT. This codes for CASSWQGGNSPLHF.

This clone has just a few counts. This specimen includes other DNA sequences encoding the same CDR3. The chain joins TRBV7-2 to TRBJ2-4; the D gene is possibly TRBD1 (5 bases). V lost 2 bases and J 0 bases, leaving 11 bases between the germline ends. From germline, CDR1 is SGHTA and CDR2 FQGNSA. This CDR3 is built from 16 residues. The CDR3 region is CASSLSRVVAKNIQYF. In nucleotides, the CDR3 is TGTGCCAGCAGCTTAAGCAGGGTTGTAGCCAAAAACATTCAGTACTTC. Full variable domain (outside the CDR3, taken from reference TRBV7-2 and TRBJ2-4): GAGVSQSPSNKVTEKGKDVELRCDPISGHTALYWYRQSLGQGLEFLIYFQGNSAPDKSGLPSDRFSAERTGGSVSTLTIQRTQQEDSAVYLCASSLSRVVAKNIQYFGAGTRLSVL.

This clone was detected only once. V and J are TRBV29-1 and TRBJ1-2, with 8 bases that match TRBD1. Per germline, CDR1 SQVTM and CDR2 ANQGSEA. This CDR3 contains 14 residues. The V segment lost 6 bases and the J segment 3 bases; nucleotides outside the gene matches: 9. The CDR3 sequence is CSVVTGVGDYGYTF. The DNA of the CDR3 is TGCAGCGTCGTGACAGGGGTCGGGGACTATGGCTACACCTTC.

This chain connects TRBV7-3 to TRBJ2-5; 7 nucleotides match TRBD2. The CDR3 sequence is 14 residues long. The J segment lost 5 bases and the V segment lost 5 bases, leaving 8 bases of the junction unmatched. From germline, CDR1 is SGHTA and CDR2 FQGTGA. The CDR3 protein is CASSPDGGGETQYF. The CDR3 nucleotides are TGTGCCAGCAGCCCTGACGGGGGAGGGGAGACCCAGTACTTC.

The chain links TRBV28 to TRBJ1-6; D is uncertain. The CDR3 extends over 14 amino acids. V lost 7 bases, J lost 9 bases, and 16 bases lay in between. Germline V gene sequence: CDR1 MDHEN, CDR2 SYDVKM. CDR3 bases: TGTGCCAGCATCGGCATGTTGGGTTTTTCACCCCTCCACTTT. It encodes CASIGMLGFSPLHF.

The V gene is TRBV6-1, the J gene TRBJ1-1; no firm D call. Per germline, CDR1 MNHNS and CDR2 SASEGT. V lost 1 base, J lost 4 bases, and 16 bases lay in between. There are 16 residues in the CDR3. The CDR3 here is CASSEVITNLGTEAFF. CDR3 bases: TGTGCCAGCAGTGAAGTTATAACAAACCTGGGCACTGAAGCTTTCTTT.

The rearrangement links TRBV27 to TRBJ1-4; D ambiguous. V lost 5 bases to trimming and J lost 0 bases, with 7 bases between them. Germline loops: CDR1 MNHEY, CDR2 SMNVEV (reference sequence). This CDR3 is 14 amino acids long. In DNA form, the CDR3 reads TGTGCCAGCAGTCCAGCCGCAACTAATGAAAAACTGTTTTTT. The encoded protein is CASSPAATNEKLFF.